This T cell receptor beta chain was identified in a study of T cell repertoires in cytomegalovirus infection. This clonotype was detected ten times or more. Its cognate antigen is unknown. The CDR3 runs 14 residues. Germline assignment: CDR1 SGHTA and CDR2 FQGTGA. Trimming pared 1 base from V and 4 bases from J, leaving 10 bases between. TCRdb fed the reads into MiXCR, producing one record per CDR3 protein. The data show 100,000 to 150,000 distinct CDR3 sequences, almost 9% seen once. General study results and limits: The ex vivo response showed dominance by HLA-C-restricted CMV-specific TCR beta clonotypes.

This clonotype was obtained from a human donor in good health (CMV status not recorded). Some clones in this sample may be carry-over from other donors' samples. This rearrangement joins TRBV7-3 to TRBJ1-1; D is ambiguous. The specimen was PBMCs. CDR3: CASSLSGVSTEAFF. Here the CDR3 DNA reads TGTGCCAGCAGCTTAAGTGGGGTGAGCACTGAAGCTTTCTTT.